This T cell receptor (beta chain) is from a study of identifying expanded T cells in peripheral blood. Study-wide points: Approximately two-week clone count variance significantly increased as total template count grew.

The data were produced by immunoSEQ multiplex PCR, yet TCRdb's version contains in-frame clones alone and is incomplete. The table shows under 100,000 clones, with about 88% occurring only once. Germline CDR1 SGHRS, CDR2 YFSETQ. The CDR3 has 16 residues. The germline V and J ends were trimmed by 2 bases and 3 bases, with 17 bases remaining between them. As concerns this clone: Its antigen is undetermined.

The TCR comes from a person aged 18 to 70 in good health. The sequenced sample consisted of blood. The chain links TRBV5-1 to TRBJ1-2; the D gene is possibly TRBD1 (5 bases). CDR3 loop: CASSFKYTGTDYGYTF. For the CDR3, the DNA is TGCGCCAGCAGCTTCAAATACACCGGGACGGACTATGGCTACACCTTC. Filled out from reference TRBV5-1 and TRBJ1-2, the complete variable domain reads KAGVTQTPRYLIKTRGQQVTLSCSPISGHRSVSWYQQTPGQGLQFLFEYFSETQRNKGNFPGRFSGRQFSNSRSEMNVSTLELGDSALYLCASSFKYTGTDYGYTFGSGTRLTVV.